These T cell receptor beta chains were read from a single sample in a study of blood T cells in healthy people across ages. TCRdb reprocessed the 5' RACE reads with MiXCR, giving one entry per CDR3 protein. The sample records about 760,000 distinct CDR3 sequences, 45% to 70% being singletons. Sample: blood. The receptors come from a man aged 40-55 years in good health. Each CDR3 is given with its conserved first and last residue. D genes are given only for firm matches. Clone size is given for some rows only: seen once, a few or many times, or a class if the clone is expanded.

abundance,v_gene,d_gene,j_gene,CDR3aa,CDR3nt
few,TRBV27,NA,TRBJ1-2,CASSFGSGTNYGYTF,TGTGCCAGCAGTTTCGGGTCGGGGACCAACTATGGCTACACCTTC
few,TRBV7-2,NA,TRBJ1-5,CASSSSPFGQPQHF,TGTGCCAGCAGCTCTAGTCCTTTCGGTCAGCCCCAGCATTTT
NA,TRBV2,TRBD2,TRBJ2-3,CASSGGVGTDTQYF,TGTGCCAGCAGCGGGGGGGTCGGCACAGATACGCAGTATTTT
NA,TRBV12-3/TRBV12-4,TRBD1,TRBJ2-7,CASSSGQGAWYEQYF,TGTGCCAGCAGCTCGGGACAGGGGGCTTGGTACGAGCAGTACTTC
NA,TRBV6-1,TRBD1,TRBJ2-2,CASSPLEGQGIAGELFF,TGTGCCAGCAGTCCCCTAGAGGGACAGGGTATCGCCGGGGAGCTGTTTTTT
NA,TRBV29-1,NA,TRBJ2-1,CSVDEREQFF,TGCAGCGTTGATGAGCGTGAGCAGTTCTTC
few,TRBV7-2,NA,TRBJ2-7,CASSLWNREGDQYF,TGTGCCAGCAGCTTATGGAACAGGGAGGGGGACCAGTACTTC
NA,TRBV12-3/TRBV12-4,TRBD1,TRBJ2-7,CASSTTVGTEEQYF,TGTGCCAGCAGTACCACGGTAGGGACAGAAGAGCAGTACTTC
NA,TRBV28,NA,TRBJ2-7,CASRPTRIQNEQYF,TGTGCCAGCAGGCCTACTAGAATCCAGAACGAGCAGTACTTC
few,TRBV3-1,TRBD1,TRBJ2-7,CASSQAWAGQGKSYEQYF,TGTGCCAGCAGCCAAGCCTGGGCGGGACAGGGGAAATCCTACGAGCAGTACTTC
NA,TRBV5-1,NA,TRBJ2-7,CASSPAGGPPYEQYF,TGCGCCAGCAGCCCCGCGGGCGGACCCCCCTACGAGCAGTACTTC
few,TRBV27,TRBD1,TRBJ1-5,CASSHRGQPQHF,TGTGCCAGCAGCCACAGGGGTCAGCCCCAGCATTTT
once,TRBV3-1,NA,TRBJ2-3,CASSQEWQPMGTDTQYF,TGTGCCAGCAGCCAAGAGTGGCAGCCGATGGGCACAGATACGCAGTATTTT
few,TRBV7-3,NA,TRBJ2-7,CASSASGTGNYEQYF,TGTGCCAGCAGCGCATCCGGGACTGGCAACTACGAGCAGTACTTC
NA,TRBV20-1,TRBD2,TRBJ2-7,CSARGRGRDNEQYF,TGCAGTGCTCGTGGGCGCGGGAGGGACAACGAGCAGTACTTC
NA,TRBV4-1,NA,TRBJ2-3,CASSQPPGRNTDTQYF,TGCGCCAGCAGCCAACCCCCGGGGAGAAACACAGATACGCAGTATTTT
NA,TRBV27,NA,TRBJ1-6,CASQGSETYNSPLHF,TGTGCCAGCCAGGGGAGTGAGACCTATAATTCACCCCTCCACTTT
NA,TRBV27,NA,TRBJ2-7,CASSPLTNKVSYEQYF,TGTGCCAGCAGTCCCTTGACTAATAAGGTATCCTACGAGCAGTACTTC
few,TRBV20-1,NA,TRBJ2-3,CSARRDRPDTQYF,TGCAGTGCTAGGCGGGATCGCCCAGATACGCAGTATTTT
NA,TRBV12-3/TRBV12-4,TRBD2,TRBJ2-7,CASSLGLGPNYEQYF,TGTGCCAGCAGTCTAGGACTAGGCCCGAACTACGAGCAGTACTTC
NA,TRBV20-1,NA,TRBJ1-6,CSARDGSLGSPLHF,TGCAGTGCTAGAGACGGGAGCCTTGGGTCACCCCTCCACTTT
NA,TRBV29-1,NA,TRBJ2-1,CSVEDMGQGAYNEQFF,TGCAGCGTTGAAGATATGGGGCAGGGCGCCTACAATGAGCAGTTCTTC
NA,TRBV27,NA,TRBJ1-6,CASHQSSYNSPLHF,TGTGCCAGTCACCAGAGCTCCTATAATTCACCCCTCCACTTT
few,TRBV20-1,TRBD1,TRBJ1-2,CSAGRQGANYGYTF,TGCAGTGCTGGAAGACAGGGGGCTAACTATGGCTACACCTTC
NA,TRBV29-1,TRBD1,TRBJ1-2,CSVRRQGNYGYTF,TGCAGCGTCCGAAGACAGGGGAACTATGGCTACACCTTC
NA,TRBV12-3/TRBV12-4,TRBD1,TRBJ1-2,CASSVSPTGQGSSYTF,TGTGCCAGCAGCGTCTCTCCTACGGGACAGGGCTCGAGCTACACCTTC
NA,TRBV12-3/TRBV12-4,TRBD1,TRBJ1-1,CASRETAGTASRAFF,TGTGCCAGCAGAGAAACTGCCGGGACAGCAAGTAGAGCTTTCTTT
few,TRBV29-1,TRBD2,TRBJ2-3,CSVIAGFSTDTQYF,TGCAGCGTAATAGCGGGATTCAGCACAGATACGCAGTATTTT
NA,TRBV29-1,NA,TRBJ1-4,CSVQLSTWGEKLFF,TGCAGCGTCCAATTATCAACGTGGGGTGAAAAACTGTTTTTT
NA,TRBV29-1,NA,TRBJ1-2,CSVDPRQGYGYTF,TGCAGCGTTGACCCGAGGCAGGGTTACGGCTACACCTTC
NA,TRBV10-3,TRBD1,TRBJ1-1,CAISTGGEAFF,TGTGCCATCAGTACAGGGGGTGAAGCTTTCTTT
NA,TRBV7-2,TRBD2,TRBJ2-1,CASSPTSGGLSYNEQFF,TGTGCCAGCAGCCCGACTAGCGGGGGGCTCTCCTACAATGAGCAGTTCTTC
NA,TRBV20-1,NA,TRBJ1-1,CSSLIGGFDTEAFF,TGCAGTTCCCTAATCGGGGGGTTTGACACTGAAGCTTTCTTT
NA,TRBV4-3,NA,TRBJ1-1,CASSPALRSNGAFF,TGCGCCAGCAGCCCCGCTCTTCGATCTAATGGAGCTTTCTTT
NA,TRBV20-1,NA,TRBJ2-4,CSATETGAKNIQYF,TGCAGTGCTACGGAGACAGGTGCCAAAAACATTCAGTACTTC
NA,TRBV20-1,TRBD1,TRBJ2-4,CSARVWGQGAPENIQYF,TGCAGTGCTAGAGTATGGGGTCAGGGGGCTCCCGAAAACATTCAGTACTTC
few,TRBV10-3,NA,TRBJ1-4,CATRGSNEKLFF,TGTGCCACCCGAGGGTCTAATGAAAAACTGTTTTTT
NA,TRBV29-1,NA,TRBJ2-7,CSVLFVYEQYF,TGCAGCGTTCTATTCGTTTACGAGCAGTACTTC
many,TRBV6-4,NA,TRBJ2-2,CASSPATGNSVGELFF,TGTGCCAGCAGCCCTGCAACAGGGAACTCCGTCGGGGAGCTGTTTTTT
NA,TRBV7-9,NA,TRBJ1-1,CASSPGLRNTEAFF,TGTGCCAGCAGTCCGGGACTCCGGAACACTGAAGCTTTCTTT
NA,TRBV7-9,NA,TRBJ2-5,CASSLKRTQYF,TGTGCCAGCAGCCTCAAACGGACCCAGTACTTC
NA,TRBV20-1,NA,TRBJ2-1,CSAKITAGNEQFF,TGCAGTGCTAAGATTACCGCGGGCAATGAGCAGTTCTTC
NA,TRBV3-1,NA,TRBJ1-5,CASSDGDNQPQHF,TGTGCCAGCAGTGACGGTGATAACCAGCCCCAGCATTTT
NA,TRBV29-1,TRBD1,TRBJ2-4,CSVVGQRAKNIQYF,TGCAGCGTTGTGGGACAGAGGGCCAAAAACATTCAGTACTTC
NA,TRBV7-3,TRBD1,TRBJ2-3,CASSSRTGAGTDTQYF,TGTGCCAGCAGCTCACGGACAGGGGCAGGAACAGATACGCAGTATTTT
once,TRBV7-9,NA,TRBJ1-2,CASSLGSFEGYTF,TGTGCCAGCAGCTTAGGTTCATTTGAGGGCTACACCTTC